What follows is one T cell receptor (beta chain) and its context. The antigen is unknown. The study ran the assay at deep level. Sequenced by immunoSEQ multiplex PCR; TCRdb stores in-frame clones only, minus some. The sample lists 1,500,000 or so clones; approximately 97% were seen once. The data derive from a study of shared clonotypes between healthy human individuals. The germline gives CDR1 SGDLS, CDR2 YYNGEE. V shed 2 bases and J shed 0 bases, with 9 bases lying between them. This CDR3 spans 15 amino acids. Study outcomes and limitations: With a handful of donors compared, around 4.7% of naive CD4 clonotypes were shared. Sequencing depth was a factor that was expected to affect clonotype sharing among donors.

Donors were healthy HIV-negative adults without recent acute infections or vaccinations. The TCR sequence derives from a man younger than 45 in good health. The chain couples TRBV9 to TRBJ2-1; D possibly corresponds to TRBD2 (5 bases). Source material: naive CD4+ T cells sorted from blood. The sample's subset: CD45RA+ positively selected. CDR3 sequence: CASSVEAPSYNEQFF. CDR3 DNA: TGTGCCAGCAGCGTGGAGGCGCCCTCCTACAATGAGCAGTTCTTC.